The source of this T cell receptor beta chain is a study of technical replicates of blood from several donors. The assay was immunoSEQ multiplex PCR, and TCRdb's table has in-frame clones only and misses some. This sample carries roughly 80,000 clones, approximately 94% of them seen once, and the ten largest clones take about 0.4%. This clone was detected only once. This TCR was recovered from a human donor in good health. Sequenced input: T cells isolated from PBMCs.

The CDR3 protein is CASSLGQPHSGNTIYF. The CDR3 bases are TGTGCCAGCAGTCTAGGACAGCCGCACTCTGGAAACACCATATATTTT. This chain connects TRBV27 to TRBJ1-3; a weak D match, TRBD1 (6 bases). Trimming cost V 5 bases and J 0 bases, with 14 bases left between them. Germline assignment: CDR1 MNHEY and CDR2 SMNVEV (reference sequence). The CDR3 contains 16 residues.